Shown below are 14 T cell receptor beta chains from a single sample sequenced in a study of early T cells in non-severe SARS-CoV-2 infection. TCRdb analysed the 5' RACE reads with MiXCR anew, one entry per CDR3 protein. Found here are tens of thousands of distinct CDR3 sequences, less than 20% of them singletons; the top ten hold 8% to 10%. The input for sequencing was whole blood, taken at baseline. These receptors originate from an adult who was a healthcare worker with PCR-confirmed SARS-CoV-2 infection or an uninfected control (not recorded which).

This chain links TRBV9 with TRBJ2-7; either TRBD1 or TRBD2 may supply D (5 bases each). This CDR3 has 18 residues. CDR1 SGDLS and CDR2 YYNGEE come from the germline V gene. The germline V and J ends were trimmed by 3 bases and 2 bases, with 24 bases remaining between them. CDR3: CASSAATGPGPIAYEQYF. The DNA for the CDR3 is TGTGCCAGCAGCGCGGCCACGGGGCCGGGACCGATAGCCTACGAGCAGTACTTC.

This clonotype appeared many times. The chain has TRBV5-4 and TRBJ2-2; D tentatively reads TRBD1 or TRBD2 (6 bases each). Trimming took off 4 bases at V and 2 bases at J, with 15 bases between the two ends. Germline CDR1 is SGHNT and CDR2 is YYREEE (reference sequence). This CDR3 has 16 residues. Here the CDR3 reads CASSQEGGGNTGELFF. The CDR3 nucleotides are TGTGCCAGCAGCCAAGAGGGGGGCGGTAACACCGGGGAGCTGTTTTTT.

The chain is built from TRBV7-9 and TRBJ2-2; 7 nucleotides match TRBD2. The CDR3 contains 16 residues. The ends lost 5 bases at V and 0 bases at J; junction bases unmatched: 6. Germline lookup yields CDR1 SEHNR and CDR2 FQNEAQ (reference sequence). CDR3 in amino acids: CASSPPGGSNTGELFF. The CDR3 DNA reads TGTGCCAGCAGCCCCCCCGGGGGGTCGAACACCGGGGAGCTGTTTTTT.

This clonotype was counted a few times. The chain has TRBV7-2 and TRBJ2-7, with 11 bases lining up with TRBD2. J gave up 1 base and V 5 bases, and 4 bases lay outside the gene matches. The CDR3 runs to 15 residues. CDR1 is SGHTA, CDR2 FQGNSA, per germline. The CDR3 nucleotides read TGTGCCAGCAGCCGGCTAGCGGGAGGTTCCTACGAGCAGTACTTC. It yields the protein CASSRLAGGSYEQYF.

This clonotype was found a few times. The CDR3 here is CASSLVALPSEAFF. CDR3 bases: TGTGCCAGCAGTTTAGTGGCCCTGCCCTCTGAAGCTTTCTTT. The chain links TRBV12-3 or TRBV12-4 to TRBJ1-1; no clear D. The CDR3 consists of 14 residues. The ends were cut back, 1 base at V and 6 bases at J, with 12 bases in the middle.

This clonotype was seen only a few times. CDR3 sequence reads: CASSEHYDSPLHF. The CDR3 DNA follows: TGTGCCAGCAGTGAACATTATGATTCACCCCTCCACTTT. The gene calls are TRBV6-1 and TRBJ1-6; D is unclear. Trimming pared 2 bases from V and 8 bases from J, leaving 7 bases between. Germline values: CDR1 MNHNS, CDR2 SASEGT. The length of the CDR3 is 13 residues.

The chain has TRBV9 and TRBJ2-2; tentative D call: TRBD1 (6 bases). The CDR3 extends over 15 amino acids. The V end was cut by 0 bases, the J end by 1 base, with 7 bases between. Germline V lookup: CDR1 SGDLS, CDR2 YYNGEE. CDR3: CASSVVGGNTGELFF. The CDR3 DNA reads as TGTGCCAGCAGCGTAGTAGGGGGGAACACCGGGGAGCTGTTTTTT.

This chain uses TRBV5-1 with TRBJ2-5, with TRBD1 identical over 9 bases. Germline lookup yields CDR1 SGHRS and CDR2 YFSETQ. V gave up 1 base and J gave up 5 bases; unmatched junction bases: 6. The CDR3 loop spans 15 amino acids. The CDR3 DNA follows: TGCGCCAGCAGCTTGTACCGGGACAGGGATGAGACCCAGTACTTC. Translated: CASSLYRDRDETQYF.

This clonotype was recorded a few times. The rearrangement links TRBV7-8 to TRBJ2-2; the D call may be TRBD1 or TRBD2 (5 bases each). The CDR3 spans 14 residues. Trimming pared 5 bases from V and 4 bases from J, leaving 11 bases between. Germline loops: CDR1 SGHVS, CDR2 FQNEAQ. The CDR3 spells CASSASGSTGELFF. The CDR3 bases are TGTGCCAGCAGCGCTTCAGGGAGCACCGGGGAGCTGTTTTTT.

This clonotype was seen only a few times. The J gene is TRBJ2-7, the V gene TRBV23-1, with D possibly matching TRBD1 (6 bases). TRBV23-1 is designated an ORF whose function remains uncertain. The CDR3 runs 12 residues. V was shortened by 10 bases and J by 5 bases, with 15 bases between the two germline ends. The CDR3 bases are TGCGCCAAGGACAGAGCCATACACGAGCAGTACTTC. Its protein product is CAKDRAIHEQYF.

This sequence joins TRBV5-4 and TRBJ1-5; D is possibly TRBD1 (6 bases). Trimming removed 3 bases from V and 4 bases from J, with 8 bases in between. Germline V gene data show CDR1 as SGHNT and CDR2 as YYREEE (reference sequence). The CDR3 runs to 13 residues. CDR3 amino acids: CASSSDRNQPQHF. CDR3 sequence (DNA): TGTGCCAGCAGCTCGGACAGAAATCAGCCCCAGCATTTT.

This clonotype has a handful of counts. This chain connects TRBV12-3 or TRBV12-4 to TRBJ1-4; 9 nucleotides line up with TRBD1. The CDR3 runs 14 residues. V lost 4 bases to trimming and J lost 10 bases; unmatched junction nucleotides: 7. The CDR3 here is CASSSQGALGKLFF. CDR3 bases: TGTGCCAGCAGTTCACAGGGGGCGCTGGGAAAACTGTTTTTT.

V gene TRBV5-1 combines with J gene TRBJ2-5, with D perhaps TRBD1 (7 bases). The ends were cut back, 4 bases at V and 5 bases at J, with 12 bases in the middle. Looked up from germline, CDR1 is SGHRS and CDR2 is YFSETQ. The CDR3 covers 13 residues. This CDR3 reads CASSIQGGETQYF. CDR3 bases: TGCGCCAGCAGCATTCAGGGGGGTGAGACCCAGTACTTC. Together with reference TRBV5-1 and TRBJ2-5, the CDR3 gives the full variable domain: KAGVTQTPRYLIKTRGQQVTLSCSPISGHRSVSWYQQTPGQGLQFLFEYFSETQRNKGNFPGRFSGRQFSNSRSEMNVSTLELGDSALYLCASSIQGGETQYFGPGTRLLVL.

This rearrangement joins TRBV6-5 to TRBJ2-7, with D tentatively TRBD1 (5 bases). Germline V gene data show CDR1 as MNHEY and CDR2 as SVGAGI. Trimming took 2 bases from V and 2 from J, leaving 10 bases between them. This CDR3 is 14 amino acids long. The CDR3 protein is CASSYDRTTYEQYF. The CDR3 region has the DNA TGTGCCAGCAGTTACGACAGAACTACCTACGAGCAGTACTTC.